This TCR beta chain was recorded in a study of blood T cell repertoires in COVID-19. As for the study in general: Samples came from the United States, Italy and Spain, spanning acute and convalescent COVID-19. T cells, B-cell-depleted T cells, or PBMCs provided the cDNA or gDNA that served as material.

The junction had 6 bases not matched to a gene; V was cut back by 0 bases and J by 1 base. The CDR3 is 17 amino acids. In the authors' methods: Amplification with reference gene primers provided the estimates of nucleated cell counts. The data were produced by immunoSEQ multiplex PCR, yet TCRdb's version contains in-frame clones alone and is incomplete. That table is the source of V, J and clone size, and D and trimming were worked out from the DNA. The sample holds roughly 250,000 clones; roughly four fifths are singletons and the top ten take 15% to 19%. The Seattle patients, enrolled during active infection, were followed longitudinally.

The sample taken for sequencing was peripheral blood. This receptor was identified in a person aged 65 to 85 with COVID-19, enrolled during active disease. The V call is TRBV23-1, the J call TRBJ1-3, with 7 positions matching TRBD1. TRBV23-1 is noted as an ORF with a role that remains uncertain. The CDR3 is CASSQSKGAVSGNTIYF. Written as DNA, the CDR3 is TGCGCCAGCAGTCAATCGAAGGGGGCGGTTTCTGGAAACACCATATATTTT.